The source of this TCR beta chain is a study of sequential checkpoint blockade in melanoma. Overall study: After both sequences, patients received maintenance nivolumab.

Treatment in this sample: randomized to nivolumab then ipilimumab (arm A) or the reverse (arm B). No patient had prior DNA-damaging chemotherapy. Sorted cells were live CD3+CD8+, lacking CD19 and CD56, from PBMCs. The method was immunoSEQ multiplex PCR; TCRdb's version includes in-frame clones alone and lacks a portion of them. There are some 5,800 clones in the sample; 87% occur only once, and 7.5% to 10% lies in the top ten. Germline values: CDR1 KGHSH, CDR2 LQKENI. The CDR3 spans 13 residues. V was cut by 2 bases and J by 5 bases, with 9 bases left in between. The chain employs TRBV18 and TRBJ1-2, with a weak D call TRBD1 (5 bases). The clonotype was recovered from a human donor with melanoma. The material sequenced was CD8+ T cells sorted from blood (inferred from file names), taken from a patient given nivolumab and ipilimumab in sequence. The CDR3 here is CASSPVGQYGYTF. In DNA, the CDR3 is TGTGCCAGCTCACCAGTGGGGCAGTATGGCTACACCTTC.